These 6 T cell receptor beta chains came from one sample sequenced in a study of blood T cell repertoires in COVID-19. Assay: immunoSEQ multiplex PCR; the TCRdb copy retains only in-frame clones and omits some. Of nearly 110,000 clones in the sample, about 70% were seen once. Sequencing used peripheral blood. These receptor sequences come from a human donor with acute or convalescent COVID-19. The donor label of this sample is uncertain.

Concerning this clone itself: The junction differs from germline at one of its ends, possibly a read error. As DNA, the CDR3 is TGTGCCAGCAGCGAAGACCACCCGACAGTGAACACTGAAGCTTTCTTT. It is translated as CASSEDHPTVNTEAFF. The genes are TRBV2 and TRBJ1-1; a possible D gene is TRBD1 (5 bases). Germline CDR1 and CDR2: SNHLY and FYNNEI. The CDR3 contains 16 residues. The variable domain in full, completed from reference TRBV2 and TRBJ1-1, reads EPEVTQTPSHQVTQMGQEVILRCVPISNHLYFYWYRQILGQKVEFLVSFYNNEISEKSEIFDDQFSVERPDGSNFTLKIRSTKLEDSAMYFCASSEDHPTVNTEAFFGQGTRLTVV.

V gene TRBV11-2 combines with J gene TRBJ2-2; 9 nucleotides agree with TRBD2. The CDR3 extends over 17 amino acids. The ends lost 5 bases at V and 3 bases at J; junction bases unmatched: 10. Germline CDR1 is SGHAT and CDR2 is FQNNGV. The CDR3 spells CASSPDFAGGHTGELFF. The CDR3 DNA reads as TGTGCCAGCAGCCCGGACTTTGCGGGGGGGCACACCGGGGAGCTGTTTTTT.

This clone was picked up a small number of times. The V and J genes are TRBV2 and TRBJ2-3; TRBD1 agrees at 10 bases. The CDR3 length is 15 residues. Germline V lookup: CDR1 SNHLY, CDR2 FYNNEI. Losses at the gene ends were 3 bases for V and 5 bases for J; bases not matched to a gene: 5. The CDR3 sequence is CASSDSGTGVDTQYF. The CDR3 bases are TGTGCCAGCAGTGATTCCGGGACAGGGGTAGATACGCAGTATTTT.

The V gene is TRBV19, the J gene TRBJ1-4; D possibly corresponds to TRBD1 (6 bases). CDR3 length: 14 residues. The V gene's germline CDR1 is LNHDA and CDR2 SQIVND (reference sequence). V lost 6 bases to trimming and J lost 7 bases, with 15 bases between them. Here the CDR3 reads CASSPGTSVEKLFF. The DNA of the CDR3 is TGTGCCAGTAGCCCCGGGACATCGGTTGAAAAACTGTTTTTT. The entire variable domain, with the rest obtained from reference TRBV19 and TRBJ1-4, is as follows: DGGITQSPKYLFRKEGQNVTLSCEQNLNHDAMYWYRQDPGQGLRLIYYSQIVNDFQKGDIAEGYSVSREKKESFPLTVTSAQKNPTAFYLCASSPGTSVEKLFFGSGTQLSVL.

In DNA, the CDR3 is TGTGCCAGCAGCTTGTATCGGGGTGGGACCCAGTACTTC. Amino acids: CASSLYRGGTQYF. The rearrangement links TRBV13 to TRBJ2-5; weak D call: TRBD2 (5 bases). Per the germline V gene, CDR1 is PRHDT and CDR2 is FYEKMQ (reference sequence). CDR3 length: 13 amino acids. V dropped 3 bases and J dropped 7 bases, with 12 bases sitting between them.

This CDR3 reads CASSLDALAGGGDTQYF. CDR3 DNA: TGTGCCAGCAGCTTAGACGCGCTAGCGGGGGGAGGAGATACGCAGTATTTT. The chain links TRBV11-2 to TRBJ2-3; 11 nucleotides agree with TRBD2. V shed 0 bases, J shed 5 bases, and the junction held 7 bases outside the gene matches. There are 17 residues in the CDR3. The germline CDR1 and CDR2 sequences are SGHAT and FQNNGV.